Presented here are 14 T cell receptor beta chains from one specimen sequenced in a study of blood T cell repertoires in COVID-19. Sequenced by immunoSEQ multiplex PCR; TCRdb stores in-frame clones only, minus some. The sample shows more than 95,000 clones, 92% of them seen only once. Input material: peripheral blood. These receptors were taken from a man in his forties or fifties with COVID-19, enrolled during active disease.

In DNA, the CDR3 is TGCGCCAGCAGCTTGGACAGGGTTCCTGTAAATACGCAGTATTTT. Translated: CASSLDRVPVNTQYF. This rearrangement joins TRBV5-1 to TRBJ2-3; D may be TRBD1 (6 bases). This CDR3 contains 15 residues. The V and J ends lost 0 bases and 7 bases respectively, with 15 bases between them. Germline assignment: CDR1 SGHRS and CDR2 YFSETQ.

The chain carries TRBV25-1 and TRBJ2-7, with a weak D call TRBD2 (6 bases). The V gene's germline CDR1 is MGHDK and CDR2 SYGVNS. Trimming pared 6 bases from V and 3 bases from J, leaving 18 bases between. The CDR3 consists of 15 residues. The chain's CDR3 is CASSAPGTLSYEQYF. The CDR3 nucleotides are TGTGCCAGCAGCGCGCCCGGGACTCTAAGCTACGAGCAGTACTTC.

This clone has only one observation. The chain carries TRBV6-1 and TRBJ2-3, with D perhaps matching TRBD1 (5 bases). V lost 5 bases and J 8 bases, leaving 17 bases between the germline ends. Germline CDR1 and CDR2: MNHNS and SASEGT. CDR3 length equals 14 residues. In DNA form, the CDR3 reads TGTGCCAGCAGTCAATCCTCTGGGGCCGGTACGCAGTATTTT. Translating it yields CASSQSSGAGTQYF.

The table lists this clone with a few counts. V is TRBV4-2 and J is TRBJ2-7; 7 nucleotides align to TRBD1. The ends lost 2 bases at V and 4 bases at J; junction bases unmatched: 2. CDR3 length: 13 residues. Germline loops: CDR1 LGHNA, CDR2 YNFKEQ. CDR3 sequence reads: CASSQRQGYEQYF. The CDR3 bases are TGTGCCAGCAGCCAACGACAGGGATACGAGCAGTACTTC.

This chain joins TRBV13 and TRBJ1-2; the match to TRBD1 covers 7 bases. Per the germline V gene, CDR1 is PRHDT and CDR2 is FYEKMQ (reference sequence). The junction had 9 bases not matched to a gene; V was cut back by 5 bases and J by 3 bases. The CDR3 covers 15 residues. The CDR3 is CASSLSPDRYYGYTF. The CDR3 DNA reads TGTGCCAGCAGCCTGAGTCCGGACAGGTACTATGGCTACACCTTC.

This clone was detected once. The V call is TRBV15, the J call TRBJ2-1; TRBD1 matches at 9 bases. This CDR3 contains 15 residues. The V gene's germline CDR1 is LNHNV and CDR2 YYDKDF (reference sequence). Unmatched junction bases numbered 6, after V lost 1 base and J lost 8 bases. The CDR3 loop reads CATSRVGTGSHEQFF. The DNA for the CDR3 is TGTGCCACCAGCAGAGTTGGGACAGGGTCCCATGAGCAGTTCTTC.

The chain recombines TRBV9 with TRBJ2-1; D is ambiguous. The CDR3 consists of 14 residues. CDR1 is SGDLS and CDR2 is YYNGEE in the germline V gene. With 0 bases removed from V and 2 bases from J, the gap between germline ends came to 6 bases. CDR3 sequence (DNA): TGTGCCAGCAGCGTAGGGCGGACCTACAATGAGCAGTTCTTC. Translating it yields CASSVGRTYNEQFF.

The chain employs TRBV7-2 and TRBJ2-1; D call uncertain. This CDR3 has 15 amino acids. Germline V gives CDR1 SGHTA, CDR2 FQGNSA. Between the trimmed V and J ends, which lost 2 bases and 6 bases, there was a span of 14 bases. For the CDR3, the DNA is TGTGCCAGCAGCTTACAGGCTCAGCAGTTCAATGAGCAGTTCTTC. Protein sequence: CASSLQAQQFNEQFF.

V usage is TRBV2 and J usage is TRBJ2-5; TRBD1 matches 8 bases. There are 15 residues in the CDR3. Losses at the gene ends were 7 bases for V and 1 base for J; bases not matched to a gene: 8. Germline V gene lookup returns CDR1 SNHLY and CDR2 FYNNEI. The CDR3 nucleotides are TGTGCCAGCACACCCCCGGGACAGGCCCAAGAGACCCAGTACTTC. Amino acid sequence: CASTPPGQAQETQYF.

The genes are TRBV4-1 and TRBJ2-7; perhaps TRBD2 as D (6 bases). CDR1 is MGHRA and CDR2 is YSYEKL in the germline V gene. V shed 2 bases and J shed 2 bases, with 16 bases lying between them. The CDR3 has 16 amino acids. CDR3: CASSQSTTRTPYEQYF. DNA of the CDR3: TGCGCCAGCAGCCAATCTACGACTAGAACGCCCTACGAGCAGTACTTC.

The genes are TRBV27 and TRBJ2-3; no reliable D call. The CDR3 contains 14 residues. Deletions cut 5 bases from V and 4 bases from J, with 13 bases between. Germline lookup yields CDR1 MNHEY and CDR2 SMNVEV (reference sequence). CDR3 nucleotide sequence: TGTGCCAGCAGTGTCCTCGAGAGGCCAGATACGCAGTATTTT. It yields the protein CASSVLERPDTQYF.

The J gene is TRBJ2-1, the V gene TRBV18; 10 bases align to TRBD2. This CDR3 spans 17 amino acids. With 2 bases clipped from V and 6 bases from J, the junction kept 10 bases outside the gene matches. Germline V gives CDR1 KGHSH, CDR2 LQKENI. In DNA, the CDR3 is TGTGCCAGCTCACCAGTCATGCTAGCGGGAGTTTCCAATGAGCAGTTCTTC. Translated: CASSPVMLAGVSNEQFF. The whole variable domain, remainder taken from reference TRBV18 and TRBJ2-1, is NAGVMQNPRHLVRRRGQEARLRCSPMKGHSHVYWYRQLPEEGLKFMVYLQKENIIDESGMPKERFSAEFPKEGPSILRIQQVVRGDSAAYFCASSPVMLAGVSNEQFFGPGTRLTVL.

The rearrangement links TRBV7-2 to TRBJ1-3; 11 bases agree with TRBD1. The CDR3 extends over 16 amino acids. V dropped 6 bases and J dropped 6; count of bases not matched to a gene: 10. CDR1 and CDR2 from the germline V gene are SGHTA and FQGNSA. As DNA, the CDR3 is TGTGCCAGCAGTGTTAGTCCGGGACAGGGGGAAAACACCATATATTTT. Translation: CASSVSPGQGENTIYF.

The chain has TRBV5-4 and TRBJ2-1; 11 bases fit TRBD2. Germline V gene lookup returns CDR1 SGHNT and CDR2 YYREEE (reference sequence). Trimming at V came to 5 bases and at J to 6 bases, leaving 7 bases not matched to a gene. The CDR3 is 15 amino acids. The CDR3 is CASSPTSGSLNEQFF. The CDR3 nucleotides are TGTGCCAGCAGTCCTACTAGCGGGAGCCTCAATGAGCAGTTCTTC.